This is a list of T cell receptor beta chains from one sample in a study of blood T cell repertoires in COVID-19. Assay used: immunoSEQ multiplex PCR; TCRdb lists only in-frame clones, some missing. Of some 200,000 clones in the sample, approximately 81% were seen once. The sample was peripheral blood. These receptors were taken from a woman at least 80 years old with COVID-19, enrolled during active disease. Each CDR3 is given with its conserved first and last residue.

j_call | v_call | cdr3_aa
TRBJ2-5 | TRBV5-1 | CASSFWGEETQYF
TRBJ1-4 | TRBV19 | CASSSPPGAVNEKLFF
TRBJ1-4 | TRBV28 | CASSFGGGGEKLFF
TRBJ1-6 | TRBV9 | CASSVATGGSPLHF
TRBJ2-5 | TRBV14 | CASSQERQTQYF
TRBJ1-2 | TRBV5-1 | CASSGTGGDYGYTF
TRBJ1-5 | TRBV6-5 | CASSPGFSNQPQHF
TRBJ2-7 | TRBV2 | CASSEEQGYYEQYF
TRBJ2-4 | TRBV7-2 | CASSLYPAGAAKNIQYF
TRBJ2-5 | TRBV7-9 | CASSLGRGSETQYF
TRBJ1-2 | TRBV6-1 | CASSEAGTIYGYTF
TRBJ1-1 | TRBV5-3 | CARSIRGVLEAFF
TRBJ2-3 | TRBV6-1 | CASSEGLAVGYF
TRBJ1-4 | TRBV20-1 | CIGTEGEKLFF
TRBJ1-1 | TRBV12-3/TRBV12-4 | CASSPGENTEAFF
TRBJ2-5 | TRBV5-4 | CASSRGLAAVETQYF
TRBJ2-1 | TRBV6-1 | CASSERGGPYNEQFF
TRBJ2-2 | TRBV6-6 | CASRQGSSNTGELFF
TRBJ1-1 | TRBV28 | CASRPGEGWEMSFF
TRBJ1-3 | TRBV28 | CASSLTGVKGNTIYF
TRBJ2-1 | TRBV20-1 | CSASGTSSYNEQFF
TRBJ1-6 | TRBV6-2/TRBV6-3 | CASSRDSALNSPLHF
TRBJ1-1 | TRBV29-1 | CSGDRGWGTEAFF
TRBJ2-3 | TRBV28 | CASSFNSRGFTDTQYF
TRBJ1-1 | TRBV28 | CASSLARVNTEAFF
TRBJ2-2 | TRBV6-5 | CASSYGGGNPGELFF
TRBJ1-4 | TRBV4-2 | CASRTATNEKLFF
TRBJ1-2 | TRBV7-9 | CASSLDDRGYGYTF
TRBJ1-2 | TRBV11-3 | CASRGGLTHDRQRGYGYTF
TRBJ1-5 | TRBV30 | CASQGYNQPQHF
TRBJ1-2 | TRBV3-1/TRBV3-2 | CASSQGDRRYGYTF
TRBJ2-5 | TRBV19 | CASSITGGRETQYF
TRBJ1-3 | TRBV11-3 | CASSFTGSGNTIYF
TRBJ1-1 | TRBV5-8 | CASTLPGQRMNTEAFF
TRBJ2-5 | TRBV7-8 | CASSLDPPRLAGVVNQYF
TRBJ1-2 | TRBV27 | CASSLGGQDGYTF
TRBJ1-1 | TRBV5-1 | CASSFQENTEAFF
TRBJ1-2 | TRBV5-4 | CASSSPDSYGYTF
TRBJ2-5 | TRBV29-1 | CSARMGFGQVRETQYF
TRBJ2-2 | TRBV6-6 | CASGDRGKNTGELFF
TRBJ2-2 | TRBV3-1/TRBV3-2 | CASSTLGGTGELFF
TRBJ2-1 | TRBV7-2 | CASSQGLNEQFF
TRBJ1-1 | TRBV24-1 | CATSDGDRGWTEAFF
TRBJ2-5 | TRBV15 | CATSRDPGGGETQYF
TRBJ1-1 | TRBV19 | CASRGIGQWNTEAFF
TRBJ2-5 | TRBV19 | CASSGGGKQETQYF
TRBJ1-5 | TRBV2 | CASRKLADSQPQHF
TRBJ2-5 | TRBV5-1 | CASSSGGAEETQYF